This T cell receptor (beta chain) originates from a study of cytomegalovirus exposure and HLA in healthy donors (dated by TCRdb to between 2016 and 2019). About the investigation overall: A later analysis indicated that the 120 validation repertoires were generated on the platform also employed for the 650 to 850 repertoires of the first cohort. The study aimed to test whether signatures of past pathogen exposure could be identified by cataloging public T cell receptors. Besides the first cohort of under 700 subjects, a separate validation cohort made up of over a hundred different subjects was used. High-throughput TCR immunosequencing, statistical association of individual TCRs with disease status, and machine learning were combined to predict cytomegalovirus infection status. Broad study findings and their caveats: In a later analysis, TCRs clustered in the first cohort were found to also tend to co-occur in the 120 validation repertoires, with approximately 95% of cluster scores above 0. The study gave a list of over 150 TCR beta chains associated with cytomegalovirus. In vitro tests confirmed that a few of the cytomegalovirus-associated TCR beta chains recognize cytomegalovirus antigens. A later analysis lacked HLA typing for the validation cohort, so it scored co-occurrence in that cohort across all 120 or so repertoires. The classifier was reported to diagnose cytomegalovirus status with high specificity and sensitivity in both the original and validation cohorts. The authors suggested that the approach could potentially be extended to other disease states and immunological phenotypes. Most TCR sequences were observed very rarely across donors, whereas some public TCRs were present in many individuals.

Trimming takes 8 bases off V and 1 base off J; junction bases not matched to a gene: 5. Sequences LNHDA (CDR1) and SQIVND (CDR2) are obtained from the germline V gene (reference sequence). Reading from cysteine to phenylalanine, the CDR3 counts 14 amino acids. Only CDR3 DNA is held: 42 bases, read in frame from base 1. The library was prepared using the immunoSEQ multiplex PCR assay. The original pipeline was this. To diagnose cytomegalovirus status from the catalog of TCR beta chain sequences, a statistical classification framework was built. Imported from immuneACCESS, the table was reduced by TCRdb to in-frame sequences with V and J called. These copies leave out some clones; in studies compared against another copy, an unresolved V gene accounts for under half, and the cause of the remainder is not known. V and J calls and clone size are as listed in that table; D and trimming were resolved from the DNA. The table for this sample lists 100,000 to 150,000 clones; roughly 90% of them were counted only once. 1.4% of the sample is held by the ten biggest clonotypes.

In regard to this clone: Its recognized antigen is unknown. No base quality information exists; no much larger clone differs at one position.

Separate from the roughly 700-subject first cohort, the validation cohort of about 130 subjects was the group to which the donors belonged. This receptor was identified in a man under 40 in good health and CMV-seronegative. Material for sequencing was PBMCs. This receptor chain uses TRBV19 and TRBJ2-1, with 7 bases matching TRBD2. The CDR3 here reads CASRTGGSYNEQFF. The DNA sequence follows: TGTGCCAGTCGCACGGGAGGATCCTACAATGAGCAGTTCTTC.